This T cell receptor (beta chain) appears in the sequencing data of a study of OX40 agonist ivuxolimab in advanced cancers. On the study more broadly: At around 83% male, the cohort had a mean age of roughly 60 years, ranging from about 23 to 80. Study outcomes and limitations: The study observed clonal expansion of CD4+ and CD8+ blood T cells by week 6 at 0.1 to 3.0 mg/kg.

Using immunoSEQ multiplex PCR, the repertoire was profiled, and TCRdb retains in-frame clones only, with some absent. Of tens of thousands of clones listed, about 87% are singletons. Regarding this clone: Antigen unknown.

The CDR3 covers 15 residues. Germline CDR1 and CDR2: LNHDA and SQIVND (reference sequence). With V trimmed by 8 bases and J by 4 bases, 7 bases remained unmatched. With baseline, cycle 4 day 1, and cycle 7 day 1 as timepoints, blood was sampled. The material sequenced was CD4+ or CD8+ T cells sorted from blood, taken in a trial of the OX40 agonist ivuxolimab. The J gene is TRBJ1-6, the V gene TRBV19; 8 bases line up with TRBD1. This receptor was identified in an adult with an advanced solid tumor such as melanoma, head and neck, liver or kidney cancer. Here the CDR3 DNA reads TGTGCCAGTCTGGACAGGGCAAAGTATAATTCACCCCTCCACTTT. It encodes CASLDRAKYNSPLHF.